Sequencing of this TCR beta chain was carried out in a study of blood T cell repertoires in COVID-19. Here immunoSEQ multiplex PCR was the method, and the copy in TCRdb shows in-frame clones only, minus some. Of about 230,000 clones listed, less than 90% are singletons. The germline CDR1 and CDR2 sequences are KGHSH and LQKENI. This CDR3 is built from 16 residues. Trimming removed 5 bases from V and 3 bases from J; junction bases left unmatched: 9. This chain uses TRBV18 with TRBJ2-5; 10 bases map to TRBD2. The TCR sequence derives from a woman older than 75 with active or convalescent COVID-19. Sequencing used peripheral blood. The CDR3 spells CASSSRLAGVEETQYF. The CDR3 DNA is TGTGCCAGCTCATCCCGCCTAGCGGGAGTCGAAGAGACCCAGTACTTC.